This is a list of T cell receptor beta chains from one sample in a study of blood T cell repertoires in COVID-19. Only in-frame clones appear in the TCRdb table, and some are missing; sequencing was by immunoSEQ multiplex PCR. The sample records 300,000 or so clones, 70% to 90% being singletons. Sample: peripheral blood. The receptors shown here come from a middle-aged woman with acute or convalescent COVID-19. Each CDR3 is given with its conserved first and last residue. A D gene is named only where the DNA matches it firmly. Not every row has a clone size; where given, it reads once, few, many or a size class.

>TRBJ1-6|TRBV7-8|.|TRBD1
TGTGCCAGCAGCGACACTCCCGGGACAGGGATTTCACCCCTCCACTTT
CASSDTPGTGISPLHF
>TRBJ1-1|TRBV7-9|few|TRBD1
TGTGCCAGCAGCTTTGACAGGGGATACGACACTGAAGCTTTCTTT
CASSFDRGYDTEAFF
>TRBJ1-5|TRBV12-5|.|.
TGTGCTAGTGGTTTCACGGGGAGTTCCAATCAGCCCCAGCATTTT
CASGFTGSSNQPQHF
>TRBJ1-1|TRBV5-1|.|.
TGCGCCAGCAGCGATCAAACAGGGTCCCACACTGAAGCTTTCTTT
CASSDQTGSHTEAFF
>TRBJ1-1|TRBV5-6|.|.
TGTGCCAGCAGCTTGGGTGCAGGGCTAGACACTGAAGCTTTCTTT
CASSLGAGLDTEAFF
>TRBJ1-4|TRBV2|.|.
TGTGCCATCCGACAACAAAGTGGGGAAAAACTGTTTTTT
CAIRQQSGEKLFF
>TRBJ2-1|TRBV9|.|.
TGTGCCAGCACTATTGGGGGGAGCTCCTACAATGAGCAGTTCTTC
CASTIGGSSYNEQFF
>TRBJ1-2|TRBV6-5|once|.
TGTGCCAGCAACGAACAGGGAGCGGAGCGTGGCTACACCTTC
CASNEQGAERGYTF
>TRBJ1-2|TRBV6-2/TRBV6-3|.|.
TGTGCCAGCAGTCGGCAGGGGTATGGCTACACCTTC
CASSRQGYGYTF
>TRBJ2-3|TRBV12-5|.|TRBD1
TGTGCTAGTGGTCTTGGACAGGGGCCGTACACAGATACGCAGTATTTT
CASGLGQGPYTDTQYF
>TRBJ1-1|TRBV6-6|.|.
TGTGCCAGCAGCCAAGTGGGGGCACCGGGGACTGAAGCTTTCTTT
CASSQVGAPGTEAFF
>TRBJ1-1|TRBV21-1|.|.
TGTGCCAGCATCCCCTTGGGACAGGGGGCGCGGGACACTGAAGCTTTCTTT
CASIPLGQGARDTEAFF
>TRBJ1-2|TRBV13|.|TRBD1
TGTGCCAGCAGCCAGAAGATGGGGACAGGGGGTTATGGCTACACCTTC
CASSQKMGTGGYGYTF
>TRBJ1-4|TRBV10-3|.|.
TGTGCCATCAGTGACCCGATGGGGGGTGATAATGAAAAACTGTTTTTT
CAISDPMGGDNEKLFF
>TRBJ1-5|TRBV6-5|.|.
TGTGCCAGCAGCGCGGGGGGCAATCAGCCCCAGCATTTT
CASSAGGNQPQHF
>TRBJ1-2|TRBV5-4|.|TRBD1
TGTGCCAGCAGCACCCTGGACAGGGGGTCGGGCTACACCTTC
CASSTLDRGSGYTF
>TRBJ1-1|TRBV5-1|.|TRBD1
TGCGCCAGCAGCTTGGGACAGGGGGCGCGCACTGAAGCTTTCTTT
CASSLGQGARTEAFF
>TRBJ1-5|TRBV27|.|.
TGTGCCAGCAGTTTTCAGGGGAGTCATCAGCCCCAGCATTTT
CASSFQGSHQPQHF
>TRBJ2-2|TRBV27|.|.
TGTGCCAGCAGTTTTACTGTGGCCGGGGAGCTGTTTTTT
CASSFTVAGELFF
>TRBJ1-4|TRBV13|once|TRBD1
TGTGCCAGCAGCTTAGGAACAGGGGGCCGGGAAAAACTGTTTTTT
CASSLGTGGREKLFF
>TRBJ1-3|TRBV6-5|.|.
TGTGCCAGCACCGACTCGACAGGCTCTGGAAACACCATATATTTT
CASTDSTGSGNTIYF
>TRBJ1-4|TRBV7-9|once|TRBD1
TGTGCCAGCAGCAAGGACAGGGGAACTAATGAAAAACTGTTTTTT
CASSKDRGTNEKLFF
>TRBJ1-2|TRBV6-5|.|TRBD1
TGTGCCAGCAGATTGACGGACAGGGCTCCTAGGGGCTACACCTTC
CASRLTDRAPRGYTF
>TRBJ1-5|TRBV15|.|TRBD1
TGTGCCACCAGCAGTCTCCCCGGGGACAGGGGGAGTCAGCCCCAGCATTTT
CATSSLPGDRGSQPQHF
>TRBJ1-1|TRBV10-3|.|TRBD1
TGTGCCATCAGTGAGTCGGGGACAGGGCGTAACACTGAAGCTTTCTTT
CAISESGTGRNTEAFF
>TRBJ1-2|TRBV5-4|.|TRBD1
TGTGCCAGCAGCTTGGGAGGGACAGGGGGCGATGGCTACACCTTC
CASSLGGTGGDGYTF
>TRBJ1-1|TRBV10-3|.|.
TGTGCCATCAGTGAGGGGGAACAGGCTGAAGCTTTCTTT
CAISEGEQAEAFF